This T cell receptor beta chain was identified during a study of T cells after yellow fever vaccination. In germline, CDR1 is MNHNS, CDR2 SASEGT. CDR3 length: 17 residues. J was trimmed by 2 bases and V by 5 bases; bases with no gene match: 9. Findings of the study overall: Contaminating bulk clonotypes could be abundant in FACS-sorted repertoires. A weaker but faster secondary response was observed, peaking on day 5 versus 15.

TCRdb recomputed calls from the 5' RACE reads with MiXCR, one row per CDR3 protein. The repertoire holds some 48,000 distinct CDR3 sequences, with more than 6% as singletons. The material was PBMCs, either bulk or a sorted T-cell subset (CD4+, CD8+, memory, or dextramer-sorted; not recorded which), obtained 45 days after the yellow fever booster vaccination. The source is a young man who received the YFV17D yellow fever vaccine. The V and J genes are TRBV6-1 and TRBJ1-5, with 10 nucleotides matching TRBD1. The CDR3, as DNA: TGTGCCAGCAGTCCCGGGACAGGGGTTTTGGGCAATCAGCCCCAGCATTTT. This translates into CASSPGTGVLGNQPQHF.